This T cell receptor beta chain was captured in a study of beta chain features in type 1 diabetes. Broader study findings: For cells with high TCR expression, cDNA sequencing could yield over-representation. The study found moderately but significantly shorter TCRB CDR3s in all four CD4+ subsets of Type 1 diabetes patients.

This clone was seen a few times. Its cognate antigen is unknown. Trimming cost V 0 bases and J 4 bases, with 10 bases left between them. This CDR3 region has 14 residues. Germline-derived CDR1 and CDR2 are GTSNPN and SVGIG (reference sequence). Sequencing targeted expressed TCRB transcripts, as all isolated RNA had been reverse transcribed. Data came from immunoSEQ multiplex PCR; TCRdb stores just in-frame clones and leaves some out. The top ten clones hold less than 0.09% of a sample with about 230,000 clones, approximately 16% of them seen once. A single heparinised draw of about 100 mL on average was taken per donor.

The rearrangement links TRBV30 to TRBJ1-5; no clear D. The sequence was collected from a young man with type 1 diabetes. Material for sequencing was naive CD4+ T cells from blood. The CDR3 loop is CAWSVLFGNQPQHF. CDR3 in DNA: TGTGCCTGGAGTGTACTTTTTGGGAATCAGCCCCAGCATTTT.